The subject of this entry is one TCR beta chain. Its antigen is undetermined. These data originate in a study of PD-1 blockade in mismatch repair-deficient tumors. Germline V gives CDR1 SGHVS, CDR2 FQNEAQ. V lost 0 bases and J lost 3, with 8 bases in between. The CDR3 is made up of 14 amino acids. Mismatch repair deficiency was confirmed in all patients, by PCR or immunohistochemistry. The TCR-sequenced patients were a few responders to pembrolizumab. Assay used: immunoSEQ multiplex PCR; TCRdb lists only in-frame clones, some missing. The sample lists roughly 70,000 clones, almost 80% seen once, with 4.5% to 7% in the top ten. The study, taken as a whole, reports: After pembrolizumab, tumor-resident clones rose rapidly, then generally contracted before radiologic responses.

Material: peripheral blood, obtained 2 weeks after starting pembrolizumab. This sequence originates from an adult with mismatch repair-deficient cancer. The rearrangement links TRBV7-8 to TRBJ1-2; D call uncertain. CDR3 DNA sequence: TGTGCCAGCAGCTTAGCGGGAGGGTACTATGGCTACACCTTC. Protein sequence: CASSLAGGYYGYTF.